Presented here are 6 T cell receptor beta chains from one specimen sequenced in a study of T cell repertoires in cytomegalovirus infection. One entry per CDR3 protein results from TCRdb running MiXCR on the reads. Here the sample spans hundreds of thousands of distinct CDR3 sequences, about 24% being singletons. Source material: CD8+ T cells from PBMCs. These receptors were collected from a human donor in good health (CMV status not recorded). Some clones in this sample may be carry-over from other donors' samples.

V is TRBV29-1 and J is TRBJ1-2; 7 positions match TRBD1. V trimming: 4 bases; J trimming: 1 base; junction bases outside the gene matches: 9. Germline V CDR1 and CDR2: SQVTM, ANQGSEA. The CDR3 contains 15 residues. Here the CDR3 reads CSVGGRGQYNYGYTF. Written as DNA, the CDR3 is TGCAGCGTTGGGGGAAGGGGACAGTATAACTATGGCTACACCTTC.

This clonotype showed up many times. The genes are TRBV7-9 and TRBJ1-4; 11 positions match TRBD1. Germline values: CDR1 SEHNR, CDR2 FQNEAQ (reference sequence). Germline trimming cut 5 bases from V and 8 bases from J; bases unmatched to any gene: 10. CDR3 length: 16 amino acids. Here the CDR3 reads CASSPRTGGGEEKLFF. The CDR3, as DNA: TGTGCCAGCAGCCCCCGGACAGGGGGCGGAGAAGAAAAACTGTTTTTT.

The chain has TRBV9 and TRBJ2-4, with TRBD1 matching 9 bases. V was clipped by 3 bases and J by 8 bases; unmatched bases: 9. The CDR3 spans 15 residues. Germline CDR1 SGDLS, CDR2 YYNGEE. The CDR3 DNA reads as TGTGCCAGCAGCGGCCCCGGGACAGGGAGAGACATTCAGTACTTC. This translates into CASSGPGTGRDIQYF.

The rearrangement joins TRBV4-1 to TRBJ1-1; D may be TRBD1 (6 bases). CDR1 is MGHRA and CDR2 is YSYEKL in the germline V gene. The V end was cut by 4 bases, the J end by 8 bases, with 17 bases between. This CDR3 contains 14 residues. The CDR3 spells CASSPKAGGPEAFF. The CDR3 DNA reads as TGCGCCAGCAGCCCAAAGGCGGGGGGCCCAGAAGCTTTCTTT.

This clonotype was observed a handful of times. The rearrangement uses TRBV6-6 and TRBJ2-7; D unclear. The CDR3 is made up of 13 amino acids. The V and J ends lost 6 bases and 7 bases respectively, with 16 bases between them. Germline CDR1 reads MNHNY; CDR2 reads SVGAGI (reference sequence). The CDR3 nucleotides are TGTGCCAGCAGCTCGACGGACCGCTGGGAGCAGTACTTC. This translates into CASSSTDRWEQYF.

For this clonotype: A read error is possible here, since a much larger clone lies one base away. Because the CDR3 is missing its conserved closing phenylalanine or tryptophan, this is likely a read error. The gene calls are TRBV4-1 and TRBJ2-1; perhaps TRBD2 as D (5 bases). This CDR3 is built from 18 residues. Deletions cut 2 bases from V and 2 bases from J, with 19 bases between. In germline, CDR1 is MGHRA, CDR2 YSYEKL. The CDR3 DNA reads as TGCGCCAGCAGCCAACCACAAGTCCGGGGTCCCACCTACAATGAGCAGTTCTCC. Protein: CASSQPQVRGPTYNEQFS.